The entry that follows covers one T cell receptor (beta chain) sequence. The entry originates in a study of blood T cell repertoires in COVID-19. J lost 3 bases, V lost 0 bases, and 2 bases had no gene match. Germline CDR1 MNHEY, CDR2 SMNVEV (reference sequence). CDR3 length: 15 amino acids. Authors' analysis steps: Reference gene primers were amplified, and this amplification served to estimate nucleated cell counts. Clones were sequenced by immunoSEQ multiplex PCR, and TCRdb holds only the in-frame ones, with some missing. From that table come the V and J calls and clone size; the DNA was used to work out D and trimming. This table has a few hundred thousand clones, under 90% appearing once.

The receptor was derived from a woman aged 25 to 39 with COVID-19, enrolled during active disease. The sequencing input was peripheral blood. The gene calls are TRBV27 and TRBJ2-7, with 10 bases fitting TRBD2. Here the CDR3 DNA reads TGTGCCAGCAGTTTATCGAGCGGGGGGGGCTACGAGCAGTACTTC. It translates to CASSLSSGGGYEQYF.